This T cell receptor (beta chain) was identified during a study of response to subunit inactivated influenza vaccine. Trimming pared 3 bases from V and 9 bases from J, leaving 7 bases between. Germline lookup yields CDR1 SGDLS and CDR2 YYNGEE. This CDR3 has 11 amino acids. One entry per CDR3 protein results from TCRdb running MiXCR on the RT-PCR reads. The sample holds more than 550,000 distinct CDR3 sequences; approximately 10% are singletons and the top ten take approximately 10%. This sample was also put to use in a study of T cells expressing NK-cell markers. From that paper: Production of TCR beta cDNA relied on 5'RACE template switching with UMIs. Restricting sorting to alpha-beta TCR T cells was achieved in several experiments by an anti-gamma-delta TCR antibody.

This TCR derives from a man aged 45 to 65 who received an inactivated influenza vaccine. The sample in question was PBMCs from blood, obtained on the day of vaccination. J is TRBJ2-1 and V is TRBV9; D is ambiguous. The CDR3 nucleotides are TGTGCCAGCAGCGCGTATGGTGAGCAGTTCTTC. Residues: CASSAYGEQFF. Using reference TRBV9 and TRBJ2-1 for the parts outside the CDR3, the full variable domain is DSGVTQTPKHLITATGQRVTLRCSPRSGDLSVYWYQQSLDQGLQFLIQYYNGEERAKGNILERFSAQQFPDLHSELNLSSLELGDSALYFCASSAYGEQFFGPGTRLTVL.